This T cell receptor beta chain is drawn from a study of T cell responses to AZD1222 COVID-19 vaccine. Sequencing used immunoSEQ multiplex PCR; TCRdb keeps in-frame clones, though not all of them. This table holds under 20,000 clones, approximately 81% found once. Germline values: CDR1 MNHEY, CDR2 SMNVEV (reference sequence). V shed 7 bases and J shed 9 bases, with 22 bases lying between them. The length of the CDR3 is 15 residues. With respect to this clone: Its antigen is as yet unknown.

Whole-study results and caveats: Breadth and depth of Spike-specific TCRs rose after two AZD1222 doses. Spike-wide coverage was observed for vaccine-associated CD4 TCRs, with dominant responses at 160-218 and 743-854.

Sequencing was performed on peripheral blood, taken 28 days after the second AZD1222 dose. V usage is TRBV27 and J usage is TRBJ2-1; D not resolved. The sequence came from an adult who received the AZD1222 COVID-19 vaccine. The CDR3 is CASTPGFTLNSEQFF. In DNA, the CDR3 is TGTGCCAGCACCCCCGGGTTTACCCTAAATAGTGAGCAGTTCTTC.